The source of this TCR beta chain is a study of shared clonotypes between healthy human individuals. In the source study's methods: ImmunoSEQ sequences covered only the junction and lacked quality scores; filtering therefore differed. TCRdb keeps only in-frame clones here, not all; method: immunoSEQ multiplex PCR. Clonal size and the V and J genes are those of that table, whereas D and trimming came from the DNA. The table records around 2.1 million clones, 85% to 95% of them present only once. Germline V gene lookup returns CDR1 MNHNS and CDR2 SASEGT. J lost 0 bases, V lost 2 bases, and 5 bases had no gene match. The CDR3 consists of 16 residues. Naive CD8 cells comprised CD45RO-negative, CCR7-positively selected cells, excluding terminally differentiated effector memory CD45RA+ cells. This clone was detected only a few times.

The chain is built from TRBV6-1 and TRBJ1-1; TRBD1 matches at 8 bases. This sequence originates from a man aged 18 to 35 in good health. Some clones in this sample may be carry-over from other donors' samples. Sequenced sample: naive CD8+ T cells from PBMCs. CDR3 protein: CASSELGTGMNTEAFF. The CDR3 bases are TGTGCCAGCAGTGAACTAGGGACAGGAATGAACACTGAAGCTTTCTTT.